Described below is a single TCR beta chain sequence and its context. Enrollment of patients from Seattle took place during active infection, with longitudinal follow-up. The sample comes from a study of blood T cell repertoires in COVID-19. The repertoire was sequenced with immunoSEQ multiplex PCR; TCRdb's copy has only in-frame clones and lacks some. The sample includes fewer than 200,000 clones, 82% of them seen just once. The V gene's germline CDR1 is SGDLS and CDR2 YYNGEE. This CDR3 spans 15 amino acids. With V trimmed by 0 bases and J by 2 bases, 2 bases remained unmatched. The clonotype comes from a woman aged 55-70 years with COVID-19, enrolled during active disease. Source material: peripheral blood. This sequence joins TRBV9 and TRBJ1-3; 7 bases line up with TRBD1. The chain's CDR3 is CASSVEGTAGNTIYF. The CDR3 coding sequence is TGTGCCAGCAGCGTAGAAGGGACAGCTGGAAACACCATATATTTT.